The 29 T cell receptor beta chains listed next were all sequenced from one sample in a study of CD8 T cells in Susac syndrome. Reverse transcription of 0.5 to 1 ug RNA was performed with random hexamers. TCRdb recomputed calls from the immunoSEQ multiplex PCR reads with MiXCR, one row per CDR3 protein. Among 130,000 or so distinct CDR3 sequences listed, about 93% were seen once. The material sequenced was CD8+ T cells from PBMCs. The origin of the receptors is a human donor with Susac syndrome.

CDR3 DNA sequence: TGCGCCAGCAGCCAAGAGGCAGCCTTAACCCGCGAGCAGTACTTC. Residues: CASSQEAALTREQYF. The chain joins TRBV4-1 to TRBJ2-7, with D unclear. The CDR3 extends over 15 amino acids. V was shortened by 0 bases and J by 6 bases, with 15 bases between the two germline ends. Germline CDR1 is MGHRA and CDR2 is YSYEKL.

The V call is TRBV9, the J call TRBJ2-7; 10 nucleotides align to TRBD1. Germline V gene data show CDR1 as SGDLS and CDR2 as YYNGEE. The V segment lost 3 bases and the J segment 6 bases; nucleotides outside the gene matches: 9. This CDR3 has 15 residues. Written as DNA, the CDR3 is TGTGCCAGCAGCGCCTGGGACAGGGGATCCGGCGAGCAGTACTTC. Translation gives CASSAWDRGSGEQYF.

The chain combines TRBV15 with TRBJ1-1, with D uncertain. Trimming left V 1 base short and J 5 bases short, with 17 bases between. The length of the CDR3 is 16 residues. From germline, CDR1 is LNHNV and CDR2 YYDKDF (reference sequence). The CDR3, as DNA: TGTGCCACCAGCAGAGGGTCCCAAGAAAGAGGGACTGAAGCTTTCTTT. Protein: CATSRGSQERGTEAFF.

The rearrangement links TRBV29-1 to TRBJ1-2; 10 bases match TRBD1. The germline gives CDR1 SQVTM, CDR2 ANQGSEA. The CDR3 consists of 14 residues. V was clipped by 8 bases and J by 7 bases; unmatched bases: 13. CDR3 sequence reads: CSIRPGQGKSGYTF. Here the CDR3 DNA reads TGCAGCATCCGACCGGGACAGGGGAAAAGTGGCTACACCTTC. The full variable domain, rest sourced from reference TRBV29-1 and TRBJ1-2, is SAVISQKPSRDICQRGTSLTIQCQVDSQVTMMFWYRQQPGQSLTLIATANQGSEATYESGFVIDKFPISRPNLTFSTLTVSNMSPEDSSIYLCSIRPGQGKSGYTFGSGTRLTVV.

The chain recombines TRBV7-9 with TRBJ1-2, with a possible D match to TRBD1 (5 bases). Germline loops: CDR1 SEHNR, CDR2 FQNEAQ (reference sequence). This CDR3 region has 13 residues. V lost 3 bases and J lost 3, with 8 bases in between. The CDR3 coding sequence is TGTGCCAGCAGCTTCTCGGGGGACTATGGCTACACCTTC. Protein product: CASSFSGDYGYTF.

The genes are TRBV20-1 and TRBJ2-5, with 7 bases aligning to TRBD1. V gave up 3 bases and J gave up 2 bases; unmatched junction bases: 6. The CDR3 totals 14 residues. Germline V gene data show CDR1 as DFQATT and CDR2 as SNEGSKA (reference sequence). The CDR3 here is CSARPWTGQETQYF. DNA for the CDR3: TGCAGTGCTAGGCCCTGGACAGGACAAGAGACCCAGTACTTC.

The chain joins TRBV7-2 to TRBJ2-1; TRBD2 matches 12 bases. V lost 3 bases, J lost 5 bases, and 5 bases stayed unmatched. Germline V gives CDR1 SGHTA, CDR2 FQGNSA. CDR3 length equals 16 residues. The CDR3 sequence: CASSFRLAGVDNEQFF. The CDR3 region has the DNA TGTGCCAGCAGCTTCCGACTAGCGGGGGTCGACAATGAGCAGTTCTTC.

The chain employs TRBV4-1 and TRBJ1-2; the D is unclear. CDR1 is MGHRA, CDR2 YSYEKL, per germline. With 3 bases removed from V and 5 bases from J, the gap between germline ends came to 13 bases. This CDR3 spans 14 amino acids. The chain's CDR3 is CASSQEVERYGYTF. The CDR3 bases are TGCGCCAGCAGCCAGGAGGTGGAGAGGTATGGCTACACCTTC.

The rearrangement joins TRBV29-1 to TRBJ2-7, with D tentatively TRBD1 (6 bases). This CDR3 comprises 13 residues. Germline V gene sequence: CDR1 SQVTM, CDR2 ANQGSEA. The germline V and J ends were trimmed by 6 bases and 3 bases, with 15 bases remaining between them. The CDR3 sequence: CSVVGHGFYEQYF. CDR3 sequence (DNA): TGCAGCGTCGTGGGACACGGATTCTACGAGCAGTACTTC.

The chain employs TRBV5-1 and TRBJ2-7; TRBD2 might be the D (6 bases). V gave up 4 bases and J gave up 0 bases, with 17 bases separating them. Germline CDR1 SGHRS, CDR2 YFSETQ. The CDR3 totals 16 residues. The CDR3 loop reads CASSPLGVGSSYEQYF. The CDR3 DNA reads TGCGCCAGCAGCCCTTTGGGGGTCGGGAGCTCCTACGAGCAGTACTTC.

This chain uses TRBV29-1 with TRBJ2-1, with D unresolved. Germline CDR1 and CDR2: SQVTM and ANQGSEA. CDR3 size: 10 residues. Trimming removed 3 bases at V and 7 bases at J, with 4 bases between. CDR3 region: CSVDLNEQFF. The CDR3 DNA sequence: TGCAGCGTTGACCTTAATGAGCAGTTCTTC.

The J gene is TRBJ2-5, the V gene TRBV9; 8 bases are shared with TRBD2. The V segment lost 0 bases and the J segment 3 bases; nucleotides outside the gene matches: 4. The CDR3 loop spans 15 amino acids. Germline-derived CDR1 and CDR2 are SGDLS and YYNGEE. The CDR3 protein is CASSVGLSGEETQYF. CDR3 in DNA: TGTGCCAGCAGCGTAGGTCTTAGCGGGGAAGAGACCCAGTACTTC.

DNA for the CDR3: TGTGCCAGCAGTCGGGGGAGCGGGGAGCTGTTTTTT. As protein: CASSRGSGELFF. This chain links TRBV27 with TRBJ2-2, with TRBD2 as a possible D gene (6 bases). This CDR3 comprises 12 residues. Trimming pared 5 bases from V and 7 bases from J, leaving 8 bases between. Germline CDR1 reads MNHEY; CDR2 reads SMNVEV (reference sequence).

This chain joins TRBV24-1 and TRBJ2-1; D perhaps matches TRBD2 (5 bases). Trimming took off 0 bases at V and 8 bases at J, with 7 bases between the two ends. Germline CDR1 and CDR2: KGHDR and SFDVKD. CDR3 size: 13 residues. Written as DNA, the CDR3 is TGTGCCACCAGTGATTTGGAGGACTATGAGCAGTTCTTC. This codes for CATSDLEDYEQFF.

CDR3 sequence reads: CSAKLAGVISSYNEQFF. The CDR3 DNA sequence: TGCAGTGCTAAACTAGCGGGGGTTATCAGCTCCTACAATGAGCAGTTCTTC. J is TRBJ2-1 and V is TRBV20-1; the match to TRBD2 covers 11 bases. Germline V lookup: CDR1 DFQATT, CDR2 SNEGSKA (reference sequence). V gave up 4 bases and J gave up 0 bases; unmatched junction bases: 8. The CDR3 extends over 17 amino acids.

J is TRBJ1-2 and V is TRBV6-5; D call uncertain. The CDR3 runs to 14 residues. Between the trimmed V and J ends, which lost 5 bases and 8 bases, there was a span of 18 bases. Per germline, CDR1 MNHEY and CDR2 SVGAGI. CDR3 sequence reads: CASSGPGPRRGYTF. The CDR3 coding sequence is TGTGCCAGCAGTGGGCCGGGCCCACGACGGGGCTACACCTTC.

This chain connects TRBV30 to TRBJ2-3; 9 bases map to TRBD2. CDR3 length equals 14 residues. Germline values: CDR1 GTSNPN, CDR2 SVGIG (reference sequence). The V and J ends lost 4 bases and 4 bases, in that order; junction bases with no gene match: 6. The CDR3 loop reads CAWIGGGAADTQYF. CDR3 coding DNA: TGTGCCTGGATTGGCGGGGGGGCCGCAGATACGCAGTATTTT.

This sequence joins TRBV29-1 and TRBJ2-7; TRBD1 matches at 8 bases. The CDR3 is made up of 14 amino acids. J gave up 6 bases and V 1 base, and 8 bases lay outside the gene matches. The germline CDR1 and CDR2 sequences are SQVTM and ANQGSEA. The CDR3 reads CSVEVAGQGSEQYF. As DNA, the CDR3 is TGCAGCGTTGAAGTCGCTGGACAGGGCAGCGAGCAGTACTTC.

This rearrangement joins TRBV7-2 to TRBJ1-2; 7 nucleotides agree with TRBD1. There are 14 residues in the CDR3. V shed 8 bases, J shed 2 bases, and the junction held 8 bases outside the gene matches. Germline V gene sequence: CDR1 SGHTA, CDR2 FQGNSA. Written as DNA, the CDR3 is TGTGCCAGCCCACTACTACAGGGGAACTATGGCTACACCTTC. It translates to CASPLLQGNYGYTF.

This clonotype was counted once. The CDR3 is CASSLSSHFYEQYF. The CDR3 coding sequence is TGTGCCAGCAGTTTATCTAGTCACTTCTACGAGCAGTACTTC. The chain couples TRBV27 to TRBJ2-7; D is unclear. The CDR3 is 14 amino acids. The germline V gene encodes CDR1 MNHEY and CDR2 SMNVEV (reference sequence). The V end was cut by 0 bases, the J end by 3 bases, with 9 bases between.

The genes are TRBV9 and TRBJ1-2; TRBD1 is a possible D gene (5 bases). Germline V CDR1 and CDR2: SGDLS, YYNGEE. There are 16 residues in the CDR3. The V and J ends lost 4 bases and 4 bases respectively, with 20 bases between them. The CDR3 here is CASSQGLQGVGYGYTF. CDR3 DNA: TGTGCCAGCAGCCAAGGCCTCCAGGGTGTTGGCTATGGCTACACCTTC.

J is TRBJ2-1 and V is TRBV12-3 or TRBV12-4; 9 nucleotides agree with TRBD1. The CDR3 loop spans 15 amino acids. Trimming cost V 6 bases and J 0 bases; bases outside gene matches: 3. The chain's CDR3 is CASRSTGGSYNEQFF. As DNA, the CDR3 is TGTGCCAGCAGATCGACAGGGGGCTCCTACAATGAGCAGTTCTTC.

This chain joins TRBV6-6 and TRBJ1-6; 7 bases line up with TRBD1. Trimming removed 5 bases from V and 13 bases from J; junction bases left unmatched: 11. The CDR3 loop spans 14 amino acids. Germline V lookup: CDR1 MNHNY, CDR2 SVGAGI (reference sequence). CDR3: CASSPPSAGGPLHF. CDR3 nucleotides: TGTGCCAGCAGTCCCCCCTCGGCAGGGGGGCCCCTCCACTTT.

The chain joins TRBV6-4 to TRBJ2-3, with 9 nucleotides matching TRBD2. This CDR3 has 15 amino acids. Germline V gene lookup returns CDR1 MRHNA and CDR2 SNTAGT. With 3 bases clipped from V and 5 bases from J, the junction kept 6 bases outside the gene matches. As DNA, the CDR3 is TGTGCCAGCAGTGATCAAGCGGGGGGCTTAGATACGCAGTATTTT. It yields the protein CASSDQAGGLDTQYF.

The J gene is TRBJ1-2, the V gene TRBV30, with D uncertain. Germline CDR1 and CDR2: GTSNPN and SVGIG (reference sequence). The CDR3 is 12 amino acids. V lost 5 bases, J lost 5 bases, and 12 bases lay in between. The CDR3 bases are TGTGCCTGGGCAGAGGGTGGTTATGGCTACACCTTC. The encoded protein is CAWAEGGYGYTF.

The V call is TRBV7-3, the J call TRBJ2-5; tentatively, D is TRBD2 (6 bases). V was cut by 5 bases and J by 1 base, with 23 bases left in between. Germline-derived CDR1 and CDR2 are SGHTA and FQGTGA. The length of the CDR3 is 18 residues. CDR3 nucleotide sequence: TGTGCCAGCAGCCCCCCGGCTGTGCGGGGAGTGTTCCAAGAGACCCAGTACTTC. Protein sequence: CASSPPAVRGVFQETQYF.

J is TRBJ1-1 and V is TRBV4-3; the D is unclear. V shed 1 base and J shed 6 bases, with 12 bases lying between them. This CDR3 region has 14 residues. Germline lookup yields CDR1 LGHNA and CDR2 YSLEER. CDR3 sequence reads: CASSQGSQFSEAFF. The DNA of the CDR3 is TGCGCCAGCAGCCAAGGTAGTCAGTTCTCTGAAGCTTTCTTT.

This clonotype has a single count. The chain links TRBV19 to TRBJ2-2; no firm D call. The ends were cut back, 9 bases at V and 5 bases at J, with 16 bases in the middle. Germline V gene sequence: CDR1 LNHDA, CDR2 SQIVND (reference sequence). CDR3 length: 14 residues. CDR3 protein: CASSIWSRTGELFF. The CDR3 DNA follows: TGTGCCAGCTCCATTTGGTCGAGAACCGGGGAGCTGTTTTTT.

V and J are TRBV23-1 and TRBJ2-6; D is uncertain. TRBV23-1 is sorted into the ORF group, with uncertain function. Trimming removed 7 bases from V and 0 bases from J, with 19 bases in between. The CDR3 totals 18 residues. This CDR3 reads CASTPDPSFASGANVLTF. In DNA, the CDR3 is TGCGCCAGCACCCCGGACCCTTCTTTTGCCTCTGGGGCCAACGTCCTGACTTTC.